The 15 T cell receptor beta chains given below trace back to one sample, sequenced in a study of molecular identifiers for immune sequencing clone quantification. Each CDR3 protein is one row after TCRdb ran MiXCR on the PCR reads. This sample yields about 19,000 distinct CDR3 sequences, of which 21% are seen a single time; about 6% belongs to the top ten. Input material: naive CD8+ T cells from blood, with Jurkat cell RNA spiked in. This sample's subset: FACS-sorted CD8+CD4-CCR7+CD45RA+ naive T cells. These receptors all stem from a human donor in good health. Some libraries in this study had Jurkat cell RNA spiked in.

The V call is TRBV4-3, the J call TRBJ2-7; perhaps TRBD2 as D (5 bases). The germline V and J ends were trimmed by 0 bases and 3 bases, with 12 bases remaining between them. This CDR3 comprises 15 residues. Germline lookup yields CDR1 LGHNA and CDR2 YSLEER. The DNA for the CDR3 is TGCGCCAGCAGCCAAGAGCCGGCTCGGGGCTACGAGCAGTACTTC. This gives the protein CASSQEPARGYEQYF.

By sample share, this clonotype is medium-sized (0.01 to 0.1%). The V and J genes are TRBV7-9 and TRBJ2-7; 8 positions agree with TRBD1. CDR3 length equals 17 residues. Per germline, CDR1 SEHNR and CDR2 FQNEAQ (reference sequence). The J segment lost 0 bases and the V segment lost 0 bases, leaving 7 bases of the junction unmatched. The DNA for the CDR3 is TGTGCCAGCAGCTTAGCCTCCAGGGGGCTCACCTCCTACGAGCAGTACTTC. It is translated as CASSLASRGLTSYEQYF.

This clonotype has just a few counts. This chain uses TRBV7-9 with TRBJ2-5; 8 bases agree with TRBD1. Losses at the gene ends were 5 bases for V and 4 bases for J; bases not matched to a gene: 9. CDR1 and CDR2 (germline): SEHNR, FQNEAQ (reference sequence). This CDR3 region has 15 residues. The CDR3, as DNA: TGTGCCAGCAGCCCAAGGACAGGGTCAGGAGAGACCCAGTACTTC. Translating gives CASSPRTGSGETQYF.

The sample holds many counts of this clonotype. V gene TRBV4-1 combines with J gene TRBJ2-1; D is unclear. V was trimmed by 1 base and J by 2 bases, leaving 12 bases between them. The germline gives CDR1 MGHRA, CDR2 YSYEKL. This CDR3 is built from 16 residues. CDR3 region: CASSQAPRLAYNEQFF. The CDR3 DNA sequence: TGCGCCAGCAGCCAAGCGCCGAGGTTAGCCTACAATGAGCAGTTCTTC.

This clonotype has at least ten counts. The chain employs TRBV20-1 and TRBJ1-2, with 10 nucleotides matching TRBD1. CDR3 size: 16 residues. The V gene's germline CDR1 is DFQATT and CDR2 SNEGSKA (reference sequence). Trimming removed 0 bases from V and 3 bases from J; junction bases left unmatched: 7. CDR3 sequence: CSARDRDRGFYYGYTF. The CDR3 DNA reads as TGCAGTGCTAGAGATCGGGACAGGGGTTTTTACTATGGCTACACCTTC.

Worth noting for this clonotype: A much larger clone lies a single base off, so this may be a read error. The gene calls are TRBV7-9 and TRBJ2-7, with 7 nucleotides matching TRBD1. Germline-derived CDR1 and CDR2 are SEHNR and FQNEAQ (reference sequence). This CDR3 is built from 14 residues. After removal of 5 bases from V and 6 bases from J, the junction contained 10 bases not matched to a gene. CDR3 DNA: TGTGCCAGCAGCCAAACAGGGGCCGGCTGCGAGCAGTACTTC. Its protein product is CASSQTGAGCEQYF. Supplemented by reference TRBV7-9 and TRBJ2-7, the full variable domain reads DTGVSQNPRHKITKRGQNVTFRCDPISEHNRLYWYRQTLGQGPEFLTYFQNEAQLEKSRLLSDRFSAERPKGSFSTLEIQRTEQGDSAMYLCASSQTGAGCEQYFGPGTRLTVT.

The genes are TRBV9 and TRBJ2-1, with 7 bases fitting TRBD1. This CDR3 is 14 amino acids long. CDR1 and CDR2 from the germline V gene are SGDLS and YYNGEE. After removal of 5 bases from V and 0 bases from J, the junction contained 2 bases not matched to a gene. The CDR3 DNA reads as TGTGCCAGCAGTGGGGACAGCTCCTACAATGAGCAGTTCTTC. Its protein product is CASSGDSSYNEQFF.

The chain joins TRBV19 to TRBJ1-5; unclear D gene. V shed 5 bases and J shed 3 bases, with 11 bases lying between them. In germline, CDR1 is LNHDA, CDR2 SQIVND (reference sequence). The CDR3 covers 14 residues. CDR3 sequence: CASSPWTDNQPQHF. The CDR3 coding sequence is TGTGCCAGTAGTCCCTGGACGGACAATCAGCCCCAGCATTTT. Variable domain in full (rest from reference TRBV19 and TRBJ1-5): DGGITQSPKYLFRKEGQNVTLSCEQNLNHDAMYWYRQDPGQGLRLIYYSQIVNDFQKGDIAEGYSVSREKKESFPLTVTSAQKNPTAFYLCASSPWTDNQPQHFGDGTRLSIL.

Relative to its sample, this clonotype is medium-sized. The genes are TRBV29-1 and TRBJ2-1; no clear D gene. Trimming pared 6 bases from V and 6 bases from J, leaving 6 bases between. In germline, CDR1 is SQVTM, CDR2 ANQGSEA. CDR3 length: 10 amino acids. The CDR3: CSVLFNEQFF. Written as DNA, the CDR3 is TGCAGCGTCCTTTTCAATGAGCAGTTCTTC.

This clonotype was counted ten times or more. The gene calls are TRBV27 and TRBJ2-7; D not resolved. Germline V gene data show CDR1 as MNHEY and CDR2 as SMNVEV (reference sequence). Trimming took off 2 bases at V and 4 bases at J, with 21 bases between the two ends. The CDR3 has 17 residues. CDR3 sequence: CASSLEAFGRTSYEQYF. The CDR3 bases are TGTGCCAGCAGTTTAGAGGCGTTTGGAAGGACGAGTTACGAGCAGTACTTC.

There are many counts of this clonotype. The J gene is TRBJ2-7, the V gene TRBV5-1; D gene unclear. V was clipped by 2 bases and J by 3 bases, with 12 bases between them. CDR1 is SGHRS, CDR2 YFSETQ, per germline. CDR3 size: 14 residues. CDR3 amino acids: CASSLLGSYYEQYF. CDR3 bases: TGCGCCAGCAGCTTACTTGGCAGTTACTACGAGCAGTACTTC.

This clonotype was seen once. The chain employs TRBV20-1 and TRBJ2-2, with D perhaps matching TRBD1 (6 bases). This CDR3 is 16 amino acids long. Per the germline V gene, CDR1 is DFQATT and CDR2 is SNEGSKA (reference sequence). With 0 bases removed from V and 0 bases from J, the gap between germline ends came to 11 bases. The CDR3 reads CSARDRDMPNTGELFF. The CDR3 DNA reads TGCAGTGCTAGAGACCGGGACATGCCGAACACCGGGGAGCTGTTTTTT.

This clonotype appeared a few times. The chain links TRBV15 to TRBJ2-5, with D possibly being TRBD1 (5 bases). The CDR3 consists of 13 residues. Germline V gives CDR1 LNHNV, CDR2 YYDKDF (reference sequence). V was shortened by 0 bases and J by 4 bases, with 6 bases between the two germline ends. The CDR3: CATSRERGETQYF. In DNA form, the CDR3 reads TGTGCCACCAGCAGAGAAAGGGGAGAGACCCAGTACTTC.

This clonotype is medium-sized by share. This sequence joins TRBV7-3 and TRBJ2-3, with 7 positions matching TRBD1. This CDR3 comprises 16 residues. The V segment lost 0 bases and the J segment 7 bases; nucleotides outside the gene matches: 10. From germline, CDR1 is SGHTA and CDR2 FQGTGA. The CDR3 region is CASSLTPTGSRYTQYF. CDR3 nucleotides: TGTGCCAGCAGCTTAACACCGACAGGGTCCCGATATACGCAGTATTTT.

V and J are TRBV6-2 or TRBV6-3 and TRBJ1-5; D ambiguous. CDR1 MNHEY and CDR2 SVGEGT come from the germline V gene. The CDR3 is 10 residues long. Trimming removed 10 bases from V and 3 bases from J, with 4 bases in between. The CDR3 region has the DNA TGTGCCATCATCAATCAGCCCCAGCATTTT. This gives the protein CAIINQPQHF.